Below are 13 T cell receptor beta chains sequenced from a single sample in a study of shared clonotypes between healthy human individuals. TCRdb's table, derived via immunoSEQ multiplex PCR, lists solely in-frame clones and lacks some. The repertoire holds about 2 million clones, with roughly 94% as singletons. The sequenced material came from naive CD4+ T cells sorted from blood. This sample's subset: CD45RA+ positively selected. These receptors were obtained from a man aged 18 to 30 in good health.

V is TRBV30 and J is TRBJ2-5, with D possibly being TRBD1 (6 bases). The germline V gene has CDR1 GTSNPN and CDR2 SVGIG (reference sequence). CDR3 length: 15 residues. Trimming removed 0 bases from V and 4 bases from J, with 15 bases in between. The DNA for the CDR3 is TGTGCCTGGAGTGTACGAGGGGGAAGGACAGAGACCCAGTACTTC. Translated: CAWSVRGGRTETQYF.

This chain links TRBV6-5 with TRBJ2-7; TRBD1 might be the D (6 bases). Trimming cost V 6 bases and J 9 bases, with 18 bases left between them. The CDR3 is 13 amino acids. Looked up from germline, CDR1 is MNHEY and CDR2 is SVGAGI. The CDR3 sequence is CASSLRQVSRQYF. DNA of the CDR3: TGTGCCAGCAGCCTAAGACAGGTATCACGGCAGTACTTC.

The chain employs TRBV9 and TRBJ2-1; 11 nucleotides match TRBD2. There are 17 residues in the CDR3. V shed 3 bases, J shed 0 bases, and the junction held 5 bases outside the gene matches. CDR1 is SGDLS, CDR2 YYNGEE, per germline. CDR3 sequence reads: CASSEGLAVSSYNEQFF. DNA of the CDR3: TGTGCCAGCAGCGAGGGACTAGCGGTTAGCTCCTACAATGAGCAGTTCTTC.

The gene calls are TRBV19 and TRBJ2-3; no definite D call. Germline V gene sequence: CDR1 LNHDA, CDR2 SQIVND (reference sequence). The CDR3 runs to 14 residues. Trimming pared 6 bases from V and 0 bases from J, leaving 10 bases between. CDR3 amino acids: CASRSEISTDTQYF. The CDR3, as DNA: TGTGCCAGTAGGAGCGAAATAAGCACAGATACGCAGTATTTT. Full variable domain (rest looked up from reference TRBV19 and TRBJ2-3): DGGITQSPKYLFRKEGQNVTLSCEQNLNHDAMYWYRQDPGQGLRLIYYSQIVNDFQKGDIAEGYSVSREKKESFPLTVTSAQKNPTAFYLCASRSEISTDTQYFGPGTRLTVL.

J is TRBJ1-4 and V is TRBV10-3, with a weak D call TRBD1 (5 bases). This CDR3 contains 15 residues. Germline V lookup: CDR1 ENHRY, CDR2 SYGVKD. Trimming pared 4 bases from V and 5 bases from J, leaving 14 bases between. CDR3 DNA: TGTGCCATCAGTGGCGGGTCGGGGCTCAATGAAAAACTGTTTTTT. Protein product: CAISGGSGLNEKLFF.

This sequence joins TRBV27 and TRBJ1-5; 10 bases are shared with TRBD1. Germline CDR1 is MNHEY and CDR2 is SMNVEV (reference sequence). The CDR3 consists of 15 residues. V shed 6 bases, J shed 3 bases, and the junction held 5 bases outside the gene matches. The CDR3 bases are TGTGCCAGCAGACTGGGACAGGGGTCCAATCAGCCCCAGCATTTT. Protein: CASRLGQGSNQPQHF.

This chain connects TRBV10-3 to TRBJ2-1, with D unresolved. Trimming shortened V by 2 bases and J by 2 bases, and 19 bases separated the two germline ends. The CDR3 has 18 amino acids. Germline assignment: CDR1 ENHRY and CDR2 SYGVKD. CDR3 sequence (DNA): TGTGCCATCAGTGAGGGGCATGGTGGGCATAATCCCTACAATGAGCAGTTCTTC. Amino acids: CAISEGHGGHNPYNEQFF.

J is TRBJ1-6 and V is TRBV5-1; D is undetermined. CDR1 and CDR2 from the germline V gene are SGHRS and YFSETQ. Trimming removed 0 bases from V and 0 bases from J, with 10 bases in between. This CDR3 comprises 17 residues. DNA for the CDR3: TGCGCCAGCAGCTTGGAAGGCATAGGCTCCTATAATTCACCCCTCCACTTT. This sequence encodes CASSLEGIGSYNSPLHF.

A note on this clone: The same CDR3 can be traced to other DNA sequences in this sample. The V and J genes are TRBV6-6 and TRBJ1-5; 8 positions match TRBD1. The CDR3 is 15 amino acids. Germline V gene sequence: CDR1 MNHNY, CDR2 SVGAGI (reference sequence). J lost 7 bases, V lost 0 bases, and 5 bases had no gene match. The CDR3 DNA sequence: TGTGCCAGCAGTTACTCAGGACAGGGCGGACAGCCCCAGCATTTT. Translating it yields CASSYSGQGGQPQHF.

The chain is built from TRBV29-1 and TRBJ1-1; D is undetermined. CDR1 SQVTM and CDR2 ANQGSEA come from the germline V gene. The V end lost 7 bases, the J end lost 8 bases, and 14 bases lay between the germline ends. CDR3 length: 11 residues. The DNA for the CDR3 is TGCAGCGGGGCAGATTTCCCCGAAGCTTTCTTT. Its translation: CSGADFPEAFF.

V usage is TRBV4-3 and J usage is TRBJ1-4, with D tentatively TRBD1 (6 bases). Per the germline V gene, CDR1 is LGHNA and CDR2 is YSLEER. CDR3 size: 15 residues. V was clipped by 5 bases and J by 5 bases, with 15 bases between them. The CDR3 here is CASSSLGHSNEKLFF. The CDR3 coding sequence is TGCGCCAGCAGCTCTCTGGGACACTCGAATGAAAAACTGTTTTTT.

The chain links TRBV27 to TRBJ2-7; 9 positions match TRBD1. The CDR3 loop spans 15 amino acids. V was pared by 5 bases and J by 4 bases, with 9 bases of the junction left unmatched. Germline loops: CDR1 MNHEY, CDR2 SMNVEV (reference sequence). Here the CDR3 reads CASSTHRGRLYEQYF. CDR3 bases: TGTGCCAGCAGTACCCACAGGGGGCGCTTATACGAGCAGTACTTC.

The rearrangement links TRBV2 to TRBJ2-2; D remains unclear. Trimming stripped 1 base from V and 9 bases from J, with 3 bases between. This CDR3 spans 11 amino acids. Germline V lookup: CDR1 SNHLY, CDR2 FYNNEI. The CDR3 coding sequence is TGTGCCAGCAGTGAAGAACGGGAGCTGTTTTTT. The encoded protein is CASSEERELFF.